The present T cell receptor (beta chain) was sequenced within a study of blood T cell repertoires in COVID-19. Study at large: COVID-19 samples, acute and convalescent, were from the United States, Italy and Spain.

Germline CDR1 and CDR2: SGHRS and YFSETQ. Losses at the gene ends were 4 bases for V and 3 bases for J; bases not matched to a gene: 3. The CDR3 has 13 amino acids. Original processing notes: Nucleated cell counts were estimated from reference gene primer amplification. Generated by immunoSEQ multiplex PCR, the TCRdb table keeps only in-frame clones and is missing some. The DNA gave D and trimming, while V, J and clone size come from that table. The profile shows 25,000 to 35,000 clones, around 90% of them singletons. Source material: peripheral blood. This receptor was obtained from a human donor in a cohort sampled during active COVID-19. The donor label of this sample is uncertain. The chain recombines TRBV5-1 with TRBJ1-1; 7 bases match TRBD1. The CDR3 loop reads CASSQGTDTEAFF. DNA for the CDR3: TGCGCCAGCAGCCAAGGGACAGACACTGAAGCTTTCTTT. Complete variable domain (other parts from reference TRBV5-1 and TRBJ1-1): KAGVTQTPRYLIKTRGQQVTLSCSPISGHRSVSWYQQTPGQGLQFLFEYFSETQRNKGNFPGRFSGRQFSNSRSEMNVSTLELGDSALYLCASSQGTDTEAFFGQGTRLTVV.